This T cell receptor beta chain was retrieved from a study of blood T cell repertoires in COVID-19. About the study: Samples came from the United States, Italy and Spain, spanning acute and convalescent COVID-19. T cells, B-cell-depleted T cells, or PBMCs provided the cDNA or gDNA that served as material.

TCRdb's copy holds only in-frame clones and misses some; the assay was immunoSEQ multiplex PCR. Of about 410,000 clones in the sample, 80% to 90% were seen once. Germline V gene sequence: CDR1 LNHDA, CDR2 SQIVND (reference sequence). The CDR3 extends over 17 amino acids. Trimming took off 6 bases at V and 7 bases at J, with 25 bases between the two ends. The receptor comes from a woman aged 30 to 39 with active or convalescent COVID-19. The chain couples TRBV19 to TRBJ2-1, with D tentatively TRBD2 (5 bases). The sample was peripheral blood. CDR3 bases: TGTGCCAGTAGCTACAAATCCTCCGGGCTAGCAAGTAATGAGCAGTTCTTC. Protein: CASSYKSSGLASNEQFF.